The clone carrying this T cell receptor gamma chain was counted at least ten times. Antigen: not known. The protein that TCRdb holds for this DNA derives from a much larger clone and differs from the translated DNA at residue 8, which likely indicates a read error; the protein shown here is translated from the DNA. This CDR3 comprises 10 residues. Per the germline V gene, CDR1 is EGSTGY and CDR2 is YDSYTSSV. The sample originates from a study of γδ T cells in repeated Plasmodium falciparum infection. Looking at the study overall: Timepoints: baseline, immediately before selected infections, and 21 days after every infection. Study-level findings and limits: Compared with Australian children, Malian Vdelta2-negative repertoires seemed more clonal, less diverse, less shared. One small rural Malian village, predominantly a single ethnic group, supplied the cohort. Vdelta2-negative gammadelta repertoires, largely Vdelta1+, seemingly showed infection-driven waves of new clonal selection.

TCRdb re-analyzed the multiplex PCR reads via CATT. Of roughly 13,000 gamma-chain clones listed, roughly 1.7% are singletons. Gammadelta T cells were flow-sorted from PBMC into Vgamma9/Vdelta2+ and Vdelta2-negative populations for bulk analysis. This clonotype originated in a pool of human donors (malaria-infected and uninfected, not separated). The specimen sequenced was gamma-delta T cells from blood. The J gene went uncalled, whereas the V gene is TRGV4. This CDR3 reads CATWEHGMVF. The CDR3 DNA is TGTGCCACCTGGGAACACGGTATGGTCTTT.